The 16 T cell receptor beta chains given below trace back to one sample, sequenced in a study of cytomegalovirus exposure and HLA in healthy donors. PCR involved 60 Vbeta and 13 Jbeta primers. Measured with immunoSEQ multiplex PCR; TCRdb has only the in-frame clones, and not every one. The table lists tens of thousands of clones, less than 80% of them singletons. Sequencing input: PBMCs. These receptors all come from a woman between 40 and 55 years old in good health and CMV-seronegative.

This clone was counted once. The gene calls are TRBV15 and TRBJ2-5, with TRBD1 matching over 11 bases. The J call may not be correct, given that the DNA end is closer to TRBJ2-7. The CDR3 spans 17 residues. Germline CDR1 is LNHNV and CDR2 is YYDKDF (reference sequence). The CDR3 DNA reads as TGTGCCACCAGCAGAGATGGGTTGGGGACAGGGGGAAACGAGCAGTACTTC. It is translated as CATSRDGLGTGGNEQYF.

V gene TRBV29-1 combines with J gene TRBJ1-1; 7 positions agree with TRBD1. J was trimmed by 4 bases and V by 0 bases; bases with no gene match: 11. This CDR3 region has 16 residues. Germline CDR1 and CDR2: SQVTM and ANQGSEA. The CDR3 is CSVEDHPTGAGTEAFF. CDR3 nucleotides: TGCAGCGTTGAAGATCACCCTACAGGGGCAGGCACTGAAGCTTTCTTT.

The rearrangement links TRBV7-2 to TRBJ2-2, with 9 bases lining up with TRBD2. The junction had 2 bases not matched to a gene; V was cut back by 1 base and J by 5 bases. The CDR3 runs 15 residues. Germline values: CDR1 SGHTA, CDR2 FQGNSA. The CDR3 protein is CASSLVTSGTGELFF. CDR3 sequence (DNA): TGTGCCAGCAGCTTAGTAACTAGCGGGACCGGGGAGCTGTTTTTT. The full variable domain, with the rest looked up from reference TRBV7-2 and TRBJ2-2, is GAGVSQSPSNKVTEKGKDVELRCDPISGHTALYWYRQSLGQGLEFLIYFQGNSAPDKSGLPSDRFSAERTGGSVSTLTIQRTQQEDSAVYLCASSLVTSGTGELFFGEGSRLTVL.

There are a few counts of this clone. The rearrangement uses TRBV19 and TRBJ1-5; 11 positions agree with TRBD1. Germline trimming cut 5 bases from V and 5 bases from J; bases unmatched to any gene: 11. The V gene's germline CDR1 is LNHDA and CDR2 SQIVND (reference sequence). CDR3 length: 17 residues. The CDR3 DNA is TGTGCCAGTAGTCACCCCCCTGGGACAGGGGGACATCAGCCCCAGCATTTT. Its translation: CASSHPPGTGGHQPQHF.

Of note for this clone: One end of the junction does not line up with germline, which may come from a read error. The rearrangement joins TRBV29-1 to TRBJ1-2; maybe TRBD1 (5 bases). The CDR3 contains 13 residues. Looked up from germline, CDR1 is SQVTM and CDR2 is ANQGSEA. The CDR3: CKTPSGGSKGYAF. In DNA form, the CDR3 reads TGCAAAACCCCATCGGGGGGGTCTAAAGGCTACGCCTTC.

The table lists this clone with a few counts. In DNA form, the CDR3 reads TGTGCCAGCAGCAACACTGGGCCCTACGAGCAGTACTTC. It encodes CASSNTGPYEQYF. The rearrangement joins TRBV5-4 to TRBJ2-7; D remains ambiguous. From germline, CDR1 is SGHNT and CDR2 YYREEE (reference sequence). V shed 4 bases and J shed 2 bases, with 10 bases lying between them. This CDR3 has 13 residues.

The chain joins TRBV7-2 to TRBJ2-7, with a possible D match to TRBD1 (6 bases). V was shortened by 7 bases and J by 2 bases, with 12 bases between the two germline ends. The CDR3 is 13 amino acids. Germline-derived CDR1 and CDR2 are SGHTA and FQGNSA. CDR3 in amino acids: CASTKQGPYEQYF. The CDR3 bases are TGTGCCAGCACCAAACAGGGCCCCTACGAGCAGTACTTC. The variable domain in full, completed from reference TRBV7-2 and TRBJ2-7, reads GAGVSQSPSNKVTEKGKDVELRCDPISGHTALYWYRQSLGQGLEFLIYFQGNSAPDKSGLPSDRFSAERTGGSVSTLTIQRTQQEDSAVYLCASTKQGPYEQYFGPGTRLTVT.

This clone appeared a single time. The chain combines TRBV7-2 with TRBJ2-1; 8 bases are a match to TRBD2. The CDR3 is 17 amino acids. The V gene's germline CDR1 is SGHTA and CDR2 FQGNSA. Trimming took 1 base from V and 7 from J; bases not matched to a gene: 12. The DNA for the CDR3 is TGTGCCAGCAGCTTAGGTGGGCGAGCGGGAGTCAGGAATGAGCAGTTCTTC. This gives the protein CASSLGGRAGVRNEQFF. The full variable domain, with the rest looked up from reference TRBV7-2 and TRBJ2-1, is GAGVSQSPSNKVTEKGKDVELRCDPISGHTALYWYRQSLGQGLEFLIYFQGNSAPDKSGLPSDRFSAERTGGSVSTLTIQRTQQEDSAVYLCASSLGGRAGVRNEQFFGPGTRLTVL.

J is TRBJ2-5 and V is TRBV6-1; a weak D match, TRBD1 (5 bases). V lost 3 bases, J lost 4 bases, and 9 bases lay in between. CDR1 and CDR2 from the germline V gene are MNHNS and SASEGT. This CDR3 comprises 13 residues. The CDR3 DNA reads as TGTGCCAGCAGTGACCAGGGCGGAGAGACCCAGTACTTC. Its protein is CASSDQGGETQYF.

The chain recombines TRBV2 with TRBJ2-7, with TRBD1 matching 9 bases. The CDR3 runs 15 residues. Germline loops: CDR1 SNHLY, CDR2 FYNNEI. The J segment lost 3 bases and the V segment lost 6 bases, leaving 9 bases of the junction unmatched. The CDR3 region is CASRERDRADYEQYF. The DNA of the CDR3 is TGTGCCAGCAGGGAAAGGGACAGGGCAGACTACGAGCAGTACTTC.

As concerns this clone: In the same sample, other DNA sequences code for this CDR3. The chain uses TRBV5-8 and TRBJ2-7; 12 bases fit TRBD1. The CDR3 extends over 14 amino acids. The V gene's germline CDR1 is SGHTS and CDR2 YDEGEE. J gave up 5 bases and V 2 bases, and 2 bases lay outside the gene matches. The CDR3 sequence is CASSFGTGGNEQYF. CDR3 in DNA: TGTGCCAGCAGCTTCGGGACAGGGGGCAACGAGCAGTACTTC.

The V gene is TRBV5-1, the J gene TRBJ2-1; 7 bases agree with TRBD1. The CDR3 loop spans 15 amino acids. Per germline, CDR1 SGHRS and CDR2 YFSETQ. With V trimmed by 4 bases and J by 5 bases, 9 bases remained unmatched. The CDR3 coding sequence is TGCGCCAGCAGCCTCAATGACAGGGTCCACAATGAGCAGTTCTTC. This codes for CASSLNDRVHNEQFF.

The chain links TRBV29-1 to TRBJ2-2; 9 nucleotides agree with TRBD1. The CDR3 runs to 18 residues. Germline CDR1 is SQVTM and CDR2 is ANQGSEA. V lost 6 bases, J lost 6 bases, and 20 bases stayed unmatched. This CDR3 reads CSVVKGGQGAGSAGELFF. The CDR3 DNA is TGCAGCGTCGTCAAAGGGGGACAGGGAGCGGGGTCGGCCGGGGAGCTGTTTTTT.

The rearrangement joins TRBV27 to TRBJ1-1, with 7 bases that match TRBD1. The germline gives CDR1 MNHEY, CDR2 SMNVEV (reference sequence). The trim removed 5 bases at V and 5 bases at J, leaving 14 bases unmatched. The CDR3 loop spans 16 amino acids. CDR3 coding DNA: TGTGCCAGCAGTCCCGACAGGGCTACTAGAGGGACTGAAGCTTTCTTT. Its translation is CASSPDRATRGTEAFF.

Comment on this clone: The sample holds other DNA sequences that translate to the same CDR3. V gene TRBV27 combines with J gene TRBJ1-1; D uncertain. Germline V CDR1 and CDR2: MNHEY, SMNVEV (reference sequence). This CDR3 has 13 amino acids. Trimming pared 0 bases from V and 8 bases from J, leaving 10 bases between. The CDR3 coding sequence is TGTGCCAGCAGTTTATCGGGGAGGACCGAAGCTTTCTTT. As protein: CASSLSGRTEAFF.

The genes are TRBV6-5 and TRBJ2-7, with 7 bases that match TRBD2. The V segment lost 5 bases and the J segment 4 bases; nucleotides outside the gene matches: 8. Germline V gives CDR1 MNHEY, CDR2 SVGAGI. The CDR3 consists of 14 residues. The CDR3 sequence: CASSRRERQYEQYF. The CDR3, as DNA: TGTGCCAGCAGTCGGCGGGAGAGACAGTACGAGCAGTACTTC.